This T cell receptor (beta chain) was sequenced for a study of graft-versus-host responses after intestinal transplantation. Study in general: Each patient got anti-thymocyte globulin induction, then tacrolimus and steroids for roughly 3 years. General study points: Marrow from the recipient contained GvH clones, some of which had appeared first in ileum or blood. Early post-transplant HvG declines showed an association with peak circulating GvH clone levels.

In regard to this clone: The antigen is not known.

Here immunoSEQ multiplex PCR was the method, and the copy in TCRdb shows in-frame clones only, minus some. The sample consists of 20,000 to 30,000 clones, about four fifths of them appearing once. The CDR3 has 15 amino acids. V lost 1 base, J lost 2 bases, and 2 bases stayed unmatched. Germline assignment: CDR1 SEHNR and CDR2 FQNEAQ (reference sequence). This TCR came from a human donor who received an intestinal transplant. The rearrangement uses TRBV7-9 and TRBJ2-7; 10 bases line up with TRBD1. The material sequenced was unstimulated CD4+ T cells sorted from spleen or lymph node cells, taken before intestinal transplant. The CDR3 sequence is CASSLEGTGAYEQYF. As DNA, the CDR3 is TGTGCCAGCAGCTTAGAGGGGACAGGGGCCTACGAGCAGTACTTC.